This T cell receptor (beta chain) was observed in a study of T cell responses to AZD1222 COVID-19 vaccine. Clones were sequenced by immunoSEQ multiplex PCR, and TCRdb holds only the in-frame ones, with some missing. The profile shows about 150,000 clones, 88% of them singletons. Germline CDR1 reads LGHNA; CDR2 reads YNFKEQ. V was clipped by 0 bases and J by 1 base; unmatched bases: 8. This CDR3 is 18 amino acids long. The rearrangement uses TRBV4-2 and TRBJ1-4; 7 bases map to TRBD1. Source: peripheral blood, taken on day 0 of AZD1222 vaccination. The clonotype was recovered from an adult in good health. The CDR3 coding sequence is TGTGCCAGCAGCCAAGATTTCGCAGGGGGAATAACTAATGAAAAACTGTTTTTT. Its translation is CASSQDFAGGITNEKLFF.